The present entry profiles one T cell receptor (beta chain) with its context. This sample is part of a study of blood T cells in healthy people across ages. Using a J-beta primer mix together with a sample-barcoded 5' primer, a second PCR was run for about 7 to 12 cycles. TCRdb re-derived calls from the 5' RACE reads in MiXCR, one entry per CDR3 protein. This sample yields some 1.6 million distinct CDR3 sequences, of which around 35% are seen a single time; 10% to 12% belongs to the top ten. The germline V gene encodes CDR1 LNHDA and CDR2 SQIVND (reference sequence). Trimming removed 3 bases from V and 0 bases from J, with 10 bases in between. The CDR3 is 15 amino acids.

The origin of this receptor is a woman in her 30s in good health. Sequenced: blood. The genes are TRBV19 and TRBJ2-3, with D unresolved. CDR3 residues: CASSISVYSTDTQYF. Written as DNA, the CDR3 is TGTGCCAGTAGTATTTCGGTTTATAGCACAGATACGCAGTATTTT.